The next 23 T cell receptor beta chains were all read from a single sample in a study of a mutant IDH1 vaccine in newly diagnosed glioma. TCRdb keeps only in-frame clones here, not all; method: immunoSEQ multiplex PCR. The repertoire consists of over 30,000 clones, with about four fifths occurring once and the leading ten covering 24%. The antigens of these receptors remain unknown. Time point of the sample: week 5, during vaccination. Each dose delivered 300 ug of mutant IDH1 20-mer peptide subcutaneously with imiquimod. Sequences were derived from PBMCs, sampled from a glioma patient whose treatment included an IDH1 peptide vaccine. All receptors derive from a man aged 25-45 years with glioma.

The J gene is TRBJ1-1, the V gene TRBV2, with D possibly matching TRBD1 (5 bases). The germline V gene encodes CDR1 SNHLY and CDR2 FYNNEI. V was trimmed by 4 bases and J by 3 bases, leaving 9 bases between them. The CDR3 runs to 13 residues. CDR3 DNA sequence: TGTGCCAGCAGTGGGGCCAGGGACACTGAAGCTTTCTTT. Encoded protein: CASSGARDTEAFF.

The rearrangement uses TRBV28 and TRBJ1-2; D not certain. Germline V gives CDR1 MDHEN, CDR2 SYDVKM. This CDR3 contains 14 residues. V lost 8 bases to trimming and J lost 4 bases, with 17 bases between them. CDR3 loop: CASSLLRESYGYTF. The CDR3, as DNA: TGTGCCAGCTCCCTCTTACGGGAGTCCTATGGCTACACCTTC.

The chain carries TRBV19 and TRBJ2-3; D may be TRBD2 (5 bases). CDR3 size: 15 residues. CDR1 is LNHDA, CDR2 SQIVND, per germline (reference sequence). Trimming removed 5 bases at V and 7 bases at J, with 19 bases between. The CDR3 loop reads CASSEGLTDLYTQYF. CDR3 nucleotides: TGTGCCAGTAGTGAGGGCCTAACTGATTTGTATACGCAGTATTTT.

This chain connects TRBV5-1 to TRBJ2-1; TRBD1 aligns across 8 bases. The CDR3 has 15 amino acids. Germline V gene sequence: CDR1 SGHRS, CDR2 YFSETQ. Trimming cost V 5 bases and J 5 bases; bases outside gene matches: 9. CDR3 region: CASSLDRAGHNEQFF. In nucleotides, the CDR3 is TGCGCCAGCAGTCTGGACAGGGCGGGCCACAATGAGCAGTTCTTC.

The V call is TRBV9, the J call TRBJ2-5; D gene ambiguous. Trimming cost V 0 bases and J 2 bases, with 5 bases left between them. Germline V CDR1 and CDR2: SGDLS, YYNGEE. The CDR3 is 13 residues long. The CDR3 sequence: CASSVGGQETQYF. The CDR3 region has the DNA TGTGCCAGCAGCGTAGGTGGGCAAGAGACCCAGTACTTC.

The genes are TRBV11-3 and TRBJ2-2; D remains ambiguous. This CDR3 is 15 amino acids long. V was pared by 1 base and J by 0 bases, with 6 bases between. Per the germline V gene, CDR1 is SGHNT and CDR2 is YENEEA. CDR3 DNA: TGTGCCAGCAGCTTAGCTCCGGCGAACACCGGGGAGCTGTTTTTT. Translated, it gives CASSLAPANTGELFF.

The chain joins TRBV7-2 to TRBJ2-7; 7 nucleotides match TRBD1. There are 13 residues in the CDR3. J lost 3 bases, V lost 3 bases, and 2 bases had no gene match. CDR1 and CDR2 from the germline V gene are SGHTA and FQGNSA. The CDR3 is CASSLDRNYEQYF. The DNA for the CDR3 is TGTGCCAGCAGCTTGGACAGGAACTACGAGCAGTACTTC.

This rearrangement joins TRBV25-1 to TRBJ2-5; 8 nucleotides match TRBD1. Germline V gene lookup returns CDR1 MGHDK and CDR2 SYGVNS. The J segment lost 4 bases and the V segment lost 6 bases, leaving 10 bases of the junction unmatched. The CDR3 is 15 residues long. The CDR3 spells CASRDPSTGVETQYF. CDR3 coding DNA: TGTGCCAGCAGGGACCCCTCGACAGGGGTAGAGACCCAGTACTTC.

The V and J genes are TRBV7-6 and TRBJ2-5, with D tentatively TRBD2 (6 bases). The CDR3 runs to 15 residues. Germline CDR1 SGHVS, CDR2 FNYEAQ. The V gene lost 5 bases and the J gene lost 4 bases, with 17 bases spanning the gap. For the CDR3, the DNA is TGTGCCAGCAGCCCGATAGCGGAGGGAGGAGAGACCCAGTACTTC. The encoded protein is CASSPIAEGGETQYF.

This clone was recorded only once. The chain couples TRBV5-1 to TRBJ2-5, with 7 bases matching TRBD2. V was pared by 0 bases and J by 2 bases, with 7 bases of the junction left unmatched. Germline CDR1 and CDR2: SGHRS and YFSETQ. The CDR3 runs 16 residues. CDR3 protein: CASSLAGRGLQETQYF. As DNA, the CDR3 is TGCGCCAGCAGCTTGGCCGGGCGGGGGTTACAAGAGACCCAGTACTTC.

In this sample, this clone turned up once. The V gene is TRBV2, the J gene TRBJ2-1, with D hard to call. This CDR3 has 16 residues. V was pared by 5 bases and J by 1 base, with 15 bases between. CDR1 is SNHLY, CDR2 FYNNEI, per germline. The CDR3 DNA reads TGTGCCAGCAGTTTACCAGACCCGATTTCCTACAATGAGCAGTTCTTC. Translation: CASSLPDPISYNEQFF.

J is TRBJ2-7 and V is TRBV5-5; tentative D call: TRBD2 (6 bases). V was shortened by 6 bases and J by 2 bases, with 18 bases between the two germline ends. This CDR3 is built from 15 residues. Germline V gene data show CDR1 as SGHKS and CDR2 as YYEKEE (reference sequence). For the CDR3, the DNA is TGTGCCAGCACCGGACCCTGGGGGGAGACCTACGAGCAGTACTTC. This encodes CASTGPWGETYEQYF.

This chain joins TRBV6-1 and TRBJ1-5; tentative D call: TRBD1 (5 bases). The length of the CDR3 is 16 residues. The germline V gene encodes CDR1 MNHNS and CDR2 SASEGT. Trimming took 2 bases from V and 2 from J, leaving 13 bases between them. CDR3 nucleotides: TGTGCCAGCAGTGAATGGAGGGGCTCGGGCAATCAGCCCCAGCATTTT. It codes for CASSEWRGSGNQPQHF.

The rearrangement uses TRBV7-9 and TRBJ2-2; D not resolved. Trimming stripped 8 bases from V and 7 bases from J, with 8 bases between. Germline V gene lookup returns CDR1 SEHNR and CDR2 FQNEAQ (reference sequence). The CDR3 loop spans 11 amino acids. The CDR3 bases are TGTGCCAGCGCTGGTCTCGGGGAGCTGTTTTTT. Amino acid sequence: CASAGLGELFF.

The chain uses TRBV7-2 and TRBJ2-7, with 8 bases lining up with TRBD2. With V trimmed by 5 bases and J by 6 bases, 12 bases remained unmatched. CDR3 length equals 15 residues. Germline values: CDR1 SGHTA, CDR2 FQGNSA. The CDR3 sequence is CASSREGTRGSEQYF. DNA of the CDR3: TGTGCCAGCAGCCGGGAGGGGACACGGGGGAGCGAGCAGTACTTC.

This chain joins TRBV7-8 and TRBJ1-5, with D possibly TRBD1 on 5 matching bases. V lost 0 bases and J lost 2, with 11 bases in between. In germline, CDR1 is SGHVS, CDR2 FQNEAQ. CDR3 length: 16 amino acids. In nucleotides, the CDR3 is TGTGCCAGCAGCTTAGCAGTGGGGGGGGGCAATCAGCCCCAGCATTTT. This codes for CASSLAVGGGNQPQHF.

The J gene is TRBJ1-5, the V gene TRBV27; no reliable D call. CDR3 length: 15 residues. V was pared by 2 bases and J by 0 bases, with 8 bases between. The germline V gene encodes CDR1 MNHEY and CDR2 SMNVEV (reference sequence). The CDR3 sequence is CASSLNGYSNQPQHF. CDR3 nucleotides: TGTGCCAGCAGTTTAAATGGGTATAGCAATCAGCCCCAGCATTTT.

This clone was seen just once. The J gene is TRBJ2-1, the V gene TRBV4-1; D not certain. The germline V and J ends were trimmed by 4 bases and 0 bases, with 13 bases remaining between them. Per the germline V gene, CDR1 is MGHRA and CDR2 is YSYEKL. The CDR3 is 16 residues long. CDR3 coding DNA: TGCGCCAGCAGCCCACCCCCGCCTAGCTCCTACAATGAGCAGTTCTTC. Its protein product is CASSPPPPSSYNEQFF.

The chain uses TRBV7-9 and TRBJ2-2; the D gene is possibly TRBD1 (6 bases). Germline V CDR1 and CDR2: SEHNR, FQNEAQ (reference sequence). The length of the CDR3 is 15 residues. V lost 3 bases, J lost 5 bases, and 13 bases lay in between. The CDR3 here is CASSFDTGLTGELFF. DNA of the CDR3: TGTGCCAGCAGCTTTGACACAGGGTTGACCGGGGAGCTGTTTTTT.

CDR3 nucleotide sequence: TGTGCCAGCAGGGCCGGGACAGGGCCATGGGATGAGCAGTTCTTC. This sequence encodes CASRAGTGPWDEQFF. The chain uses TRBV2 and TRBJ2-1, with 9 positions matching TRBD1. CDR1 is SNHLY, CDR2 FYNNEI, per germline. V lost 6 bases to trimming and J lost 8 bases; unmatched junction nucleotides: 11. This CDR3 comprises 15 residues.

This clone was observed a handful of times. V usage is TRBV30 and J usage is TRBJ2-2; D is ambiguous. This CDR3 has 14 amino acids. Germline CDR1 is GTSNPN and CDR2 is SVGIG (reference sequence). V gave up 1 base and J gave up 7 bases, with 13 bases separating them. CDR3 coding DNA: TGTGCCTGGAGTGAGACCCTGGATGACGGGGAGCTGTTTTTT. The encoded protein is CAWSETLDDGELFF.

The chain combines TRBV4-2 with TRBJ1-2, with 7 bases lining up with TRBD1. The CDR3 loop spans 16 amino acids. From germline, CDR1 is LGHNA and CDR2 YNFKEQ. Germline trimming cut 0 bases from V and 4 bases from J; bases unmatched to any gene: 8. The chain's CDR3 is CASSQDSQAGGYGYTF. The CDR3 bases are TGTGCCAGCAGCCAAGATTCACAGGCAGGGGGCTATGGCTACACCTTC.

The genes are TRBV27 and TRBJ2-7; TRBD1 might be the D (6 bases). CDR3 length: 16 amino acids. The V gene's germline CDR1 is MNHEY and CDR2 SMNVEV (reference sequence). V gave up 3 bases and J gave up 0 bases, with 15 bases separating them. CDR3 DNA sequence: TGTGCCAGCAGTTTCGCCCTCAGGGGTAGCTCCTACGAGCAGTACTTC. Its protein is CASSFALRGSSYEQYF.